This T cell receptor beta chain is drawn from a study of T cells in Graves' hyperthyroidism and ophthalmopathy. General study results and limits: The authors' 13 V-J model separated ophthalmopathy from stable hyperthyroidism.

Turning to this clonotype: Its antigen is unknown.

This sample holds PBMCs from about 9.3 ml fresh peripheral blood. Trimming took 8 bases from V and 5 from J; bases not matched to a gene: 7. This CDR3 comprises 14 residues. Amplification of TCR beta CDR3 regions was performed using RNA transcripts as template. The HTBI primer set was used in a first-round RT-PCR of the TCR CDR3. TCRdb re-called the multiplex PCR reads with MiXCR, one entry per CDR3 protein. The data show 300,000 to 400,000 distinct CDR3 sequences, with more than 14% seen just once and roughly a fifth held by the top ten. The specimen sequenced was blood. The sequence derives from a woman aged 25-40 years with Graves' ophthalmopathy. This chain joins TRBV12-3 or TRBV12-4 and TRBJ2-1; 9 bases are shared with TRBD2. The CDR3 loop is CASARAGGHNEQFF. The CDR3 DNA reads TGTGCCAGCGCTAGAGCGGGGGGCCACAATGAGCAGTTCTTC.